These T cell receptor beta chains were read from a single sample in a study of cytomegalovirus exposure and HLA in healthy donors. TCRdb keeps only in-frame clones here, not all; method: immunoSEQ multiplex PCR. This sample yields about 170,000 clones, of which over 60% are seen a single time; approximately 6.3% belongs to the top ten. Sequenced material: PBMCs. These receptor sequences come from a man aged 40-49 years in good health and CMV-seropositive. CDR3s include the opening cysteine and the closing phenylalanine or tryptophan. The size of a clone is reported for some rows only, either as once, few or many, or as a class for expanded clones.

TRBV19	.	14	TRBJ1-4	CASSIGVANEKLFF
TRBV6-1	.	15	TRBJ2-2	CASSVRVENTGELFF
TRBV18	.	15	TRBJ2-7	CASSPPMGRTYEQYF
TRBV14	.	16	TRBJ2-5	CASSQDRRRAQETQYF
TRBV7-3	.	15	TRBJ2-3	CASSLQGTSGNTQYF
TRBV27	.	15	TRBJ1-2	CASSPGADPLWGYTF
TRBV6-1	.	15	TRBJ1-2	CASSVSRGPNYGYTF
TRBV4-2	few	16	TRBJ1-2	CASSQVGLQGDYGYTF
TRBV29-1	.	13	TRBJ2-1	CSVVAGPGGEQFF
TRBV7-8	.	15	TRBJ1-4	CASSLSVGTNEKLFF
TRBV29-1	.	11	TRBJ2-3	CSVPGTDTQYF